The TCR beta chain under discussion was sequenced for a study of T-cell memory formation after mild COVID-19 (dated by TCRdb to the early 2020s). At the level of the whole study: TCR sequence clusters from the two donors were found to be largely donor specific. In two donors, T-cell clones that expanded and contracted after mild COVID-19 were tracked by sequencing TCRalpha and TCRbeta repertoires over time. The cohort was made up of two young adult volunteers, one female and one male, who were previously healthy.

The CDR3 runs 15 amino acids, cysteine and phenylalanine included. Only CDR3 DNA is held: 45 bases, read in frame from base 1. The germline V gene yields SGHTA for CDR1 and FQGNSA for CDR2. V loses 4 bases, J loses 0 bases, and the germline ends lie 7 bases apart. This clonotype is medium-sized (0.01 to 0.1%) in terms of sample share. The antigen it recognizes is unknown. No base quality information exists; no much larger clone differs at one position. General conclusions and limits of the study: Some responding clones were found in pre-infection memory, which suggests that pre-existing cross-reactive memory T cells took part in the SARS-CoV-2 response. Balanced CD4/CD8 phenotypes were observed for clones contracting from day 15 to 85, whereas a bias towards CD4+ was observed for a second wave of clones expanding from day 15 to 37. SARS-CoV-2 specificity was not confirmed for the second-wave clones peaking on day 37. Contracting CD4+ clones turned up mainly in the CM and EM memory subsets, whereas EMRA was where CD8+ clones were enriched. The study included only two mild cases, and larger cohorts that include severe cases with pre-infection samples were judged to be necessary.

Ficoll-Paque density gradient centrifugation was used to isolate PBMCs. The sample was run on an Illumina NovaSeq 6000. TCRalpha and TCRbeta cDNA libraries were constructed by 5'RACE with constant-segment primers, with sample barcodes and unique molecular identifiers being introduced. Trizol reagent was used to extract RNA from every sample. The libraries were amplified in two PCR steps, and the second step added a second sample barcode and Illumina TruSeq adapters. Libraries were sequenced on an Illumina NovaSeq with 2 x 150 bp paired-end reads. On the authors' methods: Reads were demultiplexed and collapsed into UMI-guided consensus sequences with migec v1.2.7. Using mixcr v2.1.11, UMI consensuses were aligned to TRA and TRB V and J templates and then assembled into clonotypes. Clonotypes were classified as expanded or contracted when called significant by both edgeR and NoisET, with noise models trained on biological replicates. For edgeR calls, the cutoffs were a false discovery rate-adjusted p below 0.01 and a log2 fold-change threshold of 1. PCA with hierarchical clustering of max-normalized trajectories of the 1000 most abundant clonotypes was used as exploratory dynamics analysis. Separately sequenced CD4+ and CD8+ repertoires were used to assign the CD4 or CD8 phenotype of responding clones. Starting from the raw public reads, TCRdb applied fastp trimming at Q25, assembled clones with MiXCR and retained in-frame beta chains. Rows are combined by CDR3 protein, so each entry shows the most common genes and DNA. In this record, the V and J calls reflect TCRdb's handling and not the investigators' own analysis. This sample has about 50,000 distinct CDR3 sequences in its table, and 9.3% of those were observed once. About 12% of the sample comes from the top ten.

This chain joins TRBV7-2 to TRBJ2-6, with an unclear D gene assignment. This receptor was identified in an adult woman who had mild COVID-19 (a few samples of this study predate the infection). The sample titles of this study are shuffled in the database, so cell type and time point are left out; the donor was told from shared clones. Sequenced sample: PBMCs or a T cell subset sorted from them (not recorded which). The nucleotides read TGTGCCAGCAGCTCGACCGGCTCTGGGGCCAACGTCCTGACTTTC. It translates to CASSSTGSGANVLTF.